This T cell receptor (beta chain) was profiled in a study of radiation and T cells in renal cell carcinoma. Study details: Nephrectomy followed 15 Gy stereotactic body radiation by 4 weeks. Points from the study as a whole: In blood, top tumor clones expanded by 2 weeks, shrinking by 4.

Data came from immunoSEQ multiplex PCR; TCRdb stores just in-frame clones and leaves some out. Of some 140,000 clones detected, about 88% appear once; the ten largest clones hold about 12%. Indicated time point: baseline pretreatment blood. Regarding treatment: 15 Gy SBRT to primary tumor, nephrectomy 4 weeks later. Radiation-treated patients gave blood at baseline, week 2 and week 4. The germline V and J ends were trimmed by 5 bases and 0 bases, with 13 bases remaining between them. Germline lookup yields CDR1 SGHVS and CDR2 FNYEAQ. The CDR3 spans 15 residues. The sample holds a few counts of this clone. Its antigen is unidentified.

The sample here was blood, taken from a patient whose treatment included radiotherapy and nephrectomy. The TCR comes from a woman aged 50 to 65 with renal cell carcinoma. This rearrangement joins TRBV7-6 to TRBJ1-1; tentative D call: TRBD1 (5 bases). The CDR3 DNA is TGTGCCAGCAGCCCCCGGTTAGGGGTGAACACTGAAGCTTTCTTT. Amino acids: CASSPRLGVNTEAFF.